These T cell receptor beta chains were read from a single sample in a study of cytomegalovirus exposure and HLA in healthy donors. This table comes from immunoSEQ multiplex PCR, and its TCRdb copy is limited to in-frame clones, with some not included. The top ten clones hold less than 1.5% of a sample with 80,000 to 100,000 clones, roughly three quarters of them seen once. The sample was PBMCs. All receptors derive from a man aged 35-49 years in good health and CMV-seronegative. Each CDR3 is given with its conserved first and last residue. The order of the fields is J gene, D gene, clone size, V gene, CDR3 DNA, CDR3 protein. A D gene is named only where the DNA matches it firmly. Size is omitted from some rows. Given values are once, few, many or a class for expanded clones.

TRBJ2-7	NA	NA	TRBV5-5	TGTGCCAGCAGCTTGGAGTATGGCGGGGGCCCCTCCTACGAGCAGTACTTC	CASSLEYGGGPSYEQYF
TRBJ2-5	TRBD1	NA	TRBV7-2	TGTGCCAGCAGCTACAGGGGCTCCGGTCAAGAGACCCAGTACTTC	CASSYRGSGQETQYF
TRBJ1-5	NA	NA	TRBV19	TGTGCCAGTAGTATCATAGGGGTCAGCAATCAGCCCCAGCATTTT	CASSIIGVSNQPQHF
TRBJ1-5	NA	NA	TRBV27	TGTGCCAGCAGTTTAAGGGGAAGGAACAATCAGCCCCAGCATTTT	CASSLRGRNNQPQHF
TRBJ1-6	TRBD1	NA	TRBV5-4	TGTGCCAGCAGCATGGGACAGGGGGGGAATTCACCCCTCCACTTT	CASSMGQGGNSPLHF
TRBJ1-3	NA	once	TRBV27	TGTGCCAGCAGTAGGCTAGGCTCTGGAAACACCATATATTTT	CASSRLGSGNTIYF
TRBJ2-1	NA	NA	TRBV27	TGTGCCAGCAGTTTCGTGCGACCGGGGAATGAGCAGTTCTTC	CASSFVRPGNEQFF
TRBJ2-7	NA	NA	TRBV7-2	TGTGCCAGCAGCCGCTTGGGTGTAATCCGGGGCGAGCAGTACTTC	CASSRLGVIRGEQYF
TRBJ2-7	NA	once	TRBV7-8	TGTGCCAGCAGCTTAGTTGCGGGAACCTACGAGCAGTACTTC	CASSLVAGTYEQYF
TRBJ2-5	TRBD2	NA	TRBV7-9	TGTTCCAGCAGCGACCTTCTAGCGGGGGGACCCTTCCAGCAGCAGACCCAGTACTTC	CSSSDLLAGGPFQQQTQYF
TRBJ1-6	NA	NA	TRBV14	TGTGCCAGCAGCCAAGATCCGTCAGATTCACCCCTCCACTTT	CASSQDPSDSPLHF
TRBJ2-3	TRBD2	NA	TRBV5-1	TGCGCCAGCAGCTACACGGCGGGGGGGAGATCTAGCACAGATACGCAGTATTTT	CASSYTAGGRSSTDTQYF
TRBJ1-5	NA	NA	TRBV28	TGTGCCAGCAGTTTATTGGGGCAGACCAATCGGCCCCAGCATTTT	CASSLLGQTNRPQHF
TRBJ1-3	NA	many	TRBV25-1	TGTGCCAGCAGTGAAGAGTACTCTGGAAACACCATATATTTT	CASSEEYSGNTIYF
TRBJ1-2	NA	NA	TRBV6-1	TGTGCCAGCAGTGAAATAGGGGACAAGTATGGCTACACCTTC	CASSEIGDKYGYTF
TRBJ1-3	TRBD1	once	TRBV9	TGTGCCAGCAGCGCCACTCAGGGGGACTCTGGAAACACCATATATTTT	CASSATQGDSGNTIYF
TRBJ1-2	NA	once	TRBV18	TGTGCCAGCTCACCCGACACACGCTATGGCTACACCTTC	CASSPDTRYGYTF
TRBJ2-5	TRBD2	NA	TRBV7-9	TGTGCCAGCGGGGCGGCGGGGAGGGGTGGTTCGGAAGAGACCCAGTACTTC	CASGAAGRGGSEETQYF
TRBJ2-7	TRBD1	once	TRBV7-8	TGTGCCAGCAGTCCGGAGCCAGGACAGGGCTACTACGAGCAGTACTTC	CASSPEPGQGYYEQYF
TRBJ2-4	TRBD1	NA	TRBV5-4	TGTGCCAGCAGCAGGACAGGGGAAAACATTCAGTACTTC	CASSRTGENIQYF
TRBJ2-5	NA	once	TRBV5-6	TGTGCCAGCAGCTCACTCGGGGGATGGGAGACCCAGTACTTC	CASSSLGGWETQYF
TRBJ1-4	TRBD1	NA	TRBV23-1	TGCGCCAGCTCCTCAATGAGGACAGGGGGCGAAAAACTGTTTTTT	CASSSMRTGGEKLFF
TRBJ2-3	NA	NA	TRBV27	TGTGCCAGCAGTTTTGGACTAAGCTTGAACACAGATACGCAGTATTTT	CASSFGLSLNTDTQYF
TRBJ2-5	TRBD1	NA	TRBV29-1	TGCAGCGTTGGAAGGGGACAGGGGAGGCAAAAGACCCAGTACTTC	CSVGRGQGRQKTQYF
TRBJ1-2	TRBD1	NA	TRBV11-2	TGTGCCAGCAGCGTGGGACAGGTCCATGGCTACACCTTC	CASSVGQVHGYTF
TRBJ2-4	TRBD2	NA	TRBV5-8	TGTGCCAGCATCGGGAGGGGGAAAAACATTCAGTACTTC	CASIGRGKNIQYF